These T cell receptor beta chains were read from a single sample in a study of CD8+ T cells in alopecia areata. The repertoire was sequenced with immunoSEQ multiplex PCR; TCRdb's copy has only in-frame clones and lacks some. The sample includes a few hundred thousand clones, approximately 72% of them seen just once. Sequencing used CD4+ T cells sorted from blood, obtained at approximately week 42, from a patient treated with tofacitinib. The receptors shown here come from a human donor with alopecia areata. Each CDR3 is given with its conserved first and last residue. A D gene is named only where the DNA matches it firmly. A row's size may be missing; if present it is once, few, many or a size class.

D	size	V	length	J	DNA	CDR3
.	.	TRBV5-1	13	TRBJ2-3	TGCGCCAGCAGCTCACAACGCACAGATACGCAGTATTTT	CASSSQRTDTQYF
.	.	TRBV19	17	TRBJ1-2	TGTGCCAGTAGTATTCCGGGCAGGCCCCACCTTGACTATGGCTACACCTTC	CASSIPGRPHLDYGYTF
.	.	TRBV7-2	12	TRBJ1-6	TGTGCCAGCAGCCACCAGAATTCACCCCTCCACTTT	CASSHQNSPLHF
TRBD1	.	TRBV23-1	17	TRBJ2-7	TGCGCCAGCAGTCAATCTAGTCCGGGACAGGGGTACGAGGAGCAGTACTTC	CASSQSSPGQGYEEQYF
.	once	TRBV7-2	15	TRBJ1-6	TGTGCCAGCAGCCTATGGGGACGGCAAAATTCACCCCTCCACTTT	CASSLWGRQNSPLHF
.	.	TRBV7-2	14	TRBJ2-3	TGTGCCAGCAGCTTATTGGTAACTCCAGATACGCAGTATTTT	CASSLLVTPDTQYF
.	.	TRBV29-1	12	TRBJ1-1	TGCAGCGTTGAGATGGGATACACTGAAGCTTTCTTT	CSVEMGYTEAFF
.	.	TRBV30	16	TRBJ2-1	TGTGCCTGGAGTGTATGGACAGCCACACTGGGAAGTGAGCAGTTCTTC	CAWSVWTATLGSEQFF
TRBD1	.	TRBV5-1	20	TRBJ2-7	TGCGCCAGCAGCTTACCCTCTAGGACACCGACAGGGAAAATAGCCTACGAGCAGTACTTC	CASSLPSRTPTGKIAYEQYF
.	.	TRBV18	13	TRBJ2-7	TGTGCCAGCTCACCGTCCTCCGATCACGAGCAGTACTTC	CASSPSSDHEQYF
.	.	TRBV18	11	TRBJ2-7	TGTGCCAGCGCACAGGGCGACGAGCAGTACTTC	CASAQGDEQYF
TRBD1	.	TRBV6-4	14	TRBJ2-3	TGTGCCAGCGCCGACAGGGGGCAGGCAGATACGCAGTATTTT	CASADRGQADTQYF
.	.	TRBV5-6	15	TRBJ1-1	TGTGCCAGCAGCTTGTTCTCCGGGGCGCACACTGAAGCTTTCTTT	CASSLFSGAHTEAFF
.	few	TRBV29-1	14	TRBJ2-2	TGCAGCGCCACAGAAATGAGGAACACCGGGGAGCTGTTTTTT	CSATEMRNTGELFF
.	.	TRBV15	13	TRBJ2-3	TGTGCCACCAGACAGGGTGGAAAAGATACGCAGTATTTT	CATRQGGKDTQYF
.	.	TRBV29-1	12	TRBJ1-2	TGCAGCGTTGGGGGCTCCGGGTCCAAGCCTCTCTTC	CSVGGSGSKPLF
.	once	TRBV2	15	TRBJ2-7	TGTGCCAGCAGTGAAAACACAGGGTATCCCTACGAGCAGTACTTC	CASSENTGYPYEQYF
.	.	TRBV29-1	13	TRBJ1-1	TGCAGCGTTGAAGAGAGGACACGGCCTGAAGCTTTCTTT	CSVEERTRPEAFF
TRBD1	.	TRBV25-1	14	TRBJ1-1	TGTGCCAGCAGATTGACAGGGACGAACACTGAAGCTTTCTTT	CASRLTGTNTEAFF
TRBD1	few	TRBV6-1	16	TRBJ2-3	TGTGCCAGTAGGGAACGGATTGACAGGGGGGCAGATACGCAGTATTTT	CASRERIDRGADTQYF
TRBD2	.	TRBV7-2	16	TRBJ2-1	TGTGCCAGCAGCTTAGCTGGCGGGGGGTCCTACAATGAGCAGTTCTTC	CASSLAGGGSYNEQFF
.	.	TRBV2	14	TRBJ1-1	TGTGCCAGCAGTGAAGGTCCGAGGAACACTGAAGCTTTCTTT	CASSEGPRNTEAFF
TRBD1	few	TRBV19	13	TRBJ1-4	TGTGCCAGTGCGAACAGGGGGAGCGAAAAACTGTTTTTT	CASANRGSEKLFF
.	.	TRBV29-1	11	TRBJ1-5	TGCAGCGCCGTCGCGGGCACGGCCCAGCATTTT	CSAVAGTAQHF
.	once	TRBV6-5	15	TRBJ2-3	TGTGCCAGCAGTTACGTGGGGGGCGCAACAGATACGCAGTATTTT	CASSYVGGATDTQYF
.	.	TRBV30	12	TRBJ1-1	TGTGCCTGGACTCCAAGGGGGACTGAAGCTTTCTTT	CAWTPRGTEAFF
.	.	TRBV29-1	13	TRBJ2-5	TGCAGCGTTGAAAAGGGGACGCAAGAGACCCAGTACTTC	CSVEKGTQETQYF